These 31 T cell receptor beta chains originate from one sample sequenced in a study of blood T cell repertoires in COVID-19. Method: immunoSEQ multiplex PCR; TCRdb's copy keeps in-frame clones and lacks some. The table lists approximately 200,000 clones, around 83% of them singletons. The specimen was peripheral blood. The source of these receptors is a woman aged 25 to 45 with active or convalescent COVID-19.

The V and J genes are TRBV6-5 and TRBJ2-7; TRBD2 matches 7 bases. Germline V gene lookup returns CDR1 MNHEY and CDR2 SVGAGI. The CDR3 runs to 13 residues. Trimming at V came to 2 bases and at J to 2 bases, leaving 0 bases not matched to a gene. The CDR3 loop reads CASSYSGAYEQYF. In DNA form, the CDR3 reads TGTGCCAGCAGTTACAGCGGGGCCTACGAGCAGTACTTC.

This chain joins TRBV19 and TRBJ2-7; TRBD1 is a possible D gene (6 bases). CDR1 is LNHDA and CDR2 is SQIVND in the germline V gene (reference sequence). CDR3 length: 12 residues. V was clipped by 5 bases and J by 3 bases, with 8 bases between them. For the CDR3, the DNA is TGTGCCAGTAGTTTACAGGGCTACGAGCAGTACTTC. It encodes CASSLQGYEQYF.

This clone has just one count. The chain employs TRBV6-6 and TRBJ2-2; 12 bases match TRBD2. With V trimmed by 5 bases and J by 1 base, 2 bases remained unmatched. The CDR3 length is 16 residues. Germline CDR1 MNHNY, CDR2 SVGAGI (reference sequence). The chain's CDR3 is CASSVGLAGNTGELFF. CDR3 in DNA: TGTGCCAGCAGTGTGGGACTAGCGGGGAACACCGGGGAGCTGTTTTTT.

The chain carries TRBV3-1 (or the pseudogene TRBV3-2) and TRBJ1-1; 8 bases map to TRBD1. The CDR3 runs 12 residues. V shed 4 bases, J shed 11 bases, and the junction held 6 bases outside the gene matches. CDR1 is LGHDT, CDR2 YNNKEL, per germline (reference sequence). The CDR3 spells CASSRQGAEAFF. In DNA, the CDR3 is TGTGCCAGCAGCCGTCAGGGGGCGGAGGCTTTCTTT.

This chain uses TRBV9 with TRBJ2-1; D call uncertain. The germline V gene has CDR1 SGDLS and CDR2 YYNGEE. The CDR3 contains 16 residues. The V and J ends lost 0 bases and 4 bases respectively, with 14 bases between them. CDR3 sequence: CASSVAGGSLYNEQFF. CDR3 DNA sequence: TGTGCCAGCAGCGTAGCTGGTGGCAGTTTGTACAATGAGCAGTTCTTC.

The genes are TRBV9 and TRBJ2-3, with D unclear. The CDR3 spans 14 residues. Germline CDR1 and CDR2: SGDLS and YYNGEE. Trimming shortened V by 9 bases and J by 1 base, and 15 bases separated the two germline ends. CDR3 DNA sequence: TGTGCCACTAGAGATCGGCGATGCACAGATACGCAGTATTTT. Amino acids: CATRDRRCTDTQYF. Full variable domain (outside the CDR3, taken from reference TRBV9 and TRBJ2-3): DSGVTQTPKHLITATGQRVTLRCSPRSGDLSVYWYQQSLDQGLQFLIQYYNGEERAKGNILERFSAQQFPDLHSELNLSSLELGDSALYFCATRDRRCTDTQYFGPGTRLTVL.

The rearrangement links TRBV2 to TRBJ2-3, with TRBD2 matching over 10 bases. V lost 6 bases to trimming and J lost 5 bases; unmatched junction nucleotides: 8. From germline, CDR1 is SNHLY and CDR2 FYNNEI. CDR3 size: 15 residues. CDR3 DNA sequence: TGTGCCAGCAGCTCCGAGCGGGGGGGGAGAGATACGCAGTATTTT. As protein: CASSSERGGRDTQYF.

This chain connects TRBV6-5 to TRBJ1-1, with D possibly TRBD1 on 5 matching bases. The germline V gene encodes CDR1 MNHEY and CDR2 SVGAGI. This CDR3 has 15 residues. V lost 5 bases, J lost 5 bases, and 18 bases lay in between. CDR3 in amino acids: CASSILRGEGTEAFF. Here the CDR3 DNA reads TGTGCCAGCAGTATACTTCGGGGGGAGGGGACTGAAGCTTTCTTT.

The V call is TRBV7-2, the J call TRBJ2-3; 7 bases fit TRBD2. The CDR3 loop spans 17 amino acids. The ends lost 3 bases at V and 4 bases at J; junction bases unmatched: 13. Per germline, CDR1 SGHTA and CDR2 FQGNSA. The CDR3 spells CASSLASGPHRADTQYF. Here the CDR3 DNA reads TGTGCCAGCAGCTTGGCTAGCGGTCCTCACCGCGCAGATACGCAGTATTTT.

The rearrangement joins TRBV24-1 to TRBJ2-1; 8 nucleotides agree with TRBD1. Germline trimming cut 4 bases from V and 1 base from J; bases unmatched to any gene: 5. The CDR3 is 16 residues long. CDR1 is KGHDR, CDR2 SFDVKD, per germline. As DNA, the CDR3 is TGTGCCACCAGTGACCTAGACAGGGGTTCCTACAATGAGCAGTTCTTC. Amino acids: CATSDLDRGSYNEQFF.

This chain connects TRBV10-3 to TRBJ2-7; TRBD1 is a possible D gene (5 bases). The CDR3 runs to 14 residues. CDR1 is ENHRY and CDR2 is SYGVKD in the germline V gene. V lost 2 bases to trimming and J lost 3 bases, with 11 bases between them. In nucleotides, the CDR3 is TGTGCCATCAGTGAGCAGGGATTGGACTACGAGCAGTACTTC. Its protein product is CAISEQGLDYEQYF.

The CDR3 coding sequence is TGTGCCACCAGCAGAGGGAGGCACATATATTTT. Residues: CATSRGRHIYF. The J gene is TRBJ1-3, the V gene TRBV15; D not resolved. Germline values: CDR1 LNHNV, CDR2 YYDKDF (reference sequence). This CDR3 has 11 residues. V lost 1 base, J lost 12 bases, and 7 bases lay in between. Filled out from reference TRBV15 and TRBJ1-3, the complete variable domain reads DAMVIQNPRYQVTQFGKPVTLSCSQTLNHNVMYWYQQKSSQAPKLLFHYYDKDFNNEADTPDNFQSRRPNTSFCFLDIRSPGLGDTAMYLCATSRGRHIYFGEGSWLTVV.

V is TRBV11-3 and J is TRBJ1-1; 9 nucleotides agree with TRBD1. J lost 4 bases, V lost 0 bases, and 3 bases had no gene match. CDR1 and CDR2 (germline): SGHNT, YENEEA. This CDR3 spans 15 amino acids. CDR3 nucleotides: TGTGCCAGCAGCTTAGATCGGACAGGGGTCACTGAAGCTTTCTTT. This gives the protein CASSLDRTGVTEAFF.

The J gene is TRBJ1-2, the V gene TRBV5-1, with TRBD1 identical over 7 bases. Trimming took 4 bases from V and 4 from J; bases not matched to a gene: 4. Germline loops: CDR1 SGHRS, CDR2 YFSETQ. This CDR3 is 13 amino acids long. The CDR3 is CASSGDSVYGYTF. CDR3 DNA sequence: TGCGCCAGCAGCGGGGACAGTGTCTATGGCTACACCTTC.

The gene calls are TRBV7-9 and TRBJ1-2; 7 nucleotides line up with TRBD1. The CDR3 spans 15 residues. Germline V gene lookup returns CDR1 SEHNR and CDR2 FQNEAQ (reference sequence). The trim removed 5 bases at V and 4 bases at J, leaving 10 bases unmatched. CDR3 residues: CASSARQGIPYGYTF. For the CDR3, the DNA is TGTGCCAGCAGCGCCCGACAGGGAATCCCCTATGGCTACACCTTC.

V gene TRBV27 combines with J gene TRBJ1-2; 7 nucleotides match TRBD1. CDR1 is MNHEY, CDR2 SMNVEV, per germline (reference sequence). The CDR3 contains 15 residues. The J segment lost 8 bases and the V segment lost 6 bases, leaving 15 bases of the junction unmatched. For the CDR3, the DNA is TGTGCCAGCAGCCTCCGCCTCAAACAGGGGAACGGCTACACCTTC. This translates into CASSLRLKQGNGYTF.

This clone appeared a single time. The chain combines TRBV28 with TRBJ1-5, with D maybe TRBD1 (5 bases). This CDR3 spans 13 amino acids. Trimming removed 5 bases at V and 6 bases at J, with 11 bases between. Germline CDR1 and CDR2: MDHEN and SYDVKM. In DNA, the CDR3 is TGTGCCAGCAGTCGCCAGGGTTTTCAGCCCCAGCATTTT. Translation: CASSRQGFQPQHF.

The rearrangement joins TRBV28 to TRBJ1-5; 8 bases align to TRBD1. The CDR3 spans 13 residues. CDR1 and CDR2 from the germline V gene are MDHEN and SYDVKM. V gave up 8 bases and J gave up 2 bases; unmatched junction bases: 2. CDR3 loop: CASLGQGNQPQHF. CDR3 bases: TGTGCCAGCTTGGGACAGGGCAATCAGCCCCAGCATTTT.

The chain joins TRBV18 to TRBJ1-4; 11 nucleotides align to TRBD1. The V segment lost 5 bases and the J segment 8 bases; nucleotides outside the gene matches: 4. The length of the CDR3 is 14 residues. Germline assignment: CDR1 KGHSH and CDR2 LQKENI. The CDR3 coding sequence is TGTGCCAGCTCAGGACAGGGGGCGCAGGAAAAACTGTTTTTT. Amino acids: CASSGQGAQEKLFF.

This clone was counted only a few times. The CDR3 protein is CASRYLNRDNEQFF. The CDR3 region has the DNA TGTGCCAGCAGATACTTAAACAGGGACAATGAGCAGTTCTTC. J is TRBJ2-1 and V is TRBV27, with D possibly being TRBD1 (6 bases). The CDR3 contains 14 residues. The V end was cut by 6 bases, the J end by 5 bases, with 14 bases between. Germline CDR1 is MNHEY and CDR2 is SMNVEV (reference sequence).

V is TRBV27 and J is TRBJ2-2; 12 bases fit TRBD2. CDR3 length equals 19 residues. Germline-derived CDR1 and CDR2 are MNHEY and SMNVEV (reference sequence). Losses at the gene ends were 2 bases for V and 5 bases for J; bases not matched to a gene: 12. The DNA for the CDR3 is TGTGCCAGCAGTTTAACGGCTAGCGGGGGGGCCCCATTGACCGGGGAGCTGTTTTTT. This translates into CASSLTASGGAPLTGELFF.

This clone was observed a single time. This chain connects TRBV3-1 (or the pseudogene TRBV3-2) to TRBJ2-7; the D gene is possibly TRBD2 (8 bases). Germline V gives CDR1 LGHDT, CDR2 YNNKEL (reference sequence). V was pared by 4 bases and J by 5 bases, with 21 bases between. The CDR3 loop spans 16 amino acids. The CDR3 DNA follows: TGTGCCAGCAGCCCTCAGGGGGGACTAGTCACCCACGAGCAGTACTTC. Residues: CASSPQGGLVTHEQYF.

This rearrangement joins TRBV27 to TRBJ1-6; weak D call: TRBD1 (6 bases). The CDR3 runs 15 residues. The V end was cut by 7 bases, the J end by 7 bases, with 17 bases between. CDR1 and CDR2 from the germline V gene are MNHEY and SMNVEV (reference sequence). The CDR3 DNA reads as TGTGCCAGCACAAAGACAGGCTTTCCAAATTCACCCCTCCACTTT. It yields the protein CASTKTGFPNSPLHF.

This chain joins TRBV4-1 and TRBJ1-5; D unresolved. The CDR3 length is 13 residues. The germline CDR1 and CDR2 sequences are MGHRA and YSYEKL. The germline V and J ends were trimmed by 1 base and 4 bases, with 5 bases remaining between them. As DNA, the CDR3 is TGCGCCAGCAGCCAAGCCTATAATCAGCCCCAGCATTTT. Translation gives CASSQAYNQPQHF.

J is TRBJ2-5 and V is TRBV3-1 (or the pseudogene TRBV3-2); D ambiguous. The CDR3 is made up of 14 amino acids. V lost 0 bases and J lost 2, with 7 bases in between. The V gene's germline CDR1 is LGHDT and CDR2 YNNKEL (reference sequence). The CDR3 sequence: CASSQDGGQETQYF. The CDR3 DNA reads as TGTGCCAGCAGCCAAGACGGCGGACAAGAGACCCAGTACTTC.

J is TRBJ1-3 and V is TRBV11-2; weak D call: TRBD1 (5 bases). This CDR3 has 17 amino acids. The V gene's germline CDR1 is SGHAT and CDR2 FQNNGV. The V end was cut by 1 base, the J end by 0 bases, with 13 bases between. The CDR3 DNA follows: TGTGCCAGCAGCTTAGCCTCAGTACAGGACTCTGGAAACACCATATATTTT. This translates into CASSLASVQDSGNTIYF.

The rearrangement links TRBV2 to TRBJ1-4, with a weak D call TRBD1 (5 bases). Trimming removed 3 bases at V and 0 bases at J, with 23 bases between. The CDR3 loop spans 20 amino acids. CDR1 is SNHLY and CDR2 is FYNNEI in the germline V gene. CDR3 sequence (DNA): TGTGCCAGCAGTGACCTCGGACAACGCAATACCTTTACAACTAATGAAAAACTGTTTTTT. This encodes CASSDLGQRNTFTTNEKLFF.

About this clone itself: The identical CDR3 is also encoded by other nucleotide sequences in the sample. This chain connects TRBV3-1 (or the pseudogene TRBV3-2) to TRBJ2-7, with TRBD1 matching over 7 bases. The CDR3 loop spans 15 amino acids. CDR1 is LGHDT and CDR2 is YNNKEL in the germline V gene (reference sequence). V lost 1 base to trimming and J lost 3 bases; unmatched junction nucleotides: 6. The CDR3 loop reads CASSQATGVFYEQYF. The DNA for the CDR3 is TGTGCCAGCAGCCAAGCCACAGGGGTGTTCTACGAGCAGTACTTC.

The rearrangement uses TRBV18 and TRBJ1-1; 8 bases match TRBD1. CDR1 is KGHSH, CDR2 LQKENI, per germline. This CDR3 has 14 residues. The junction had 4 bases not matched to a gene; V was cut back by 2 bases and J by 5 bases. The CDR3 sequence: CASSPNTGGTEAFF. DNA of the CDR3: TGTGCCAGCTCACCAAACACAGGGGGGACTGAAGCTTTCTTT.

V is TRBV2 and J is TRBJ2-7; 9 bases align to TRBD1. The length of the CDR3 is 14 residues. Germline CDR1 is SNHLY and CDR2 is FYNNEI. The J segment lost 4 bases and the V segment lost 6 bases, leaving 7 bases of the junction unmatched. CDR3 nucleotides: TGTGCCAGCAGCGACGGGACAGGGCAATACGAGCAGTACTTC. This gives the protein CASSDGTGQYEQYF.

Only one count was recorded for this clone. This rearrangement joins TRBV29-1 to TRBJ2-7; D gene unclear. This CDR3 is 13 amino acids long. Germline CDR1 SQVTM, CDR2 ANQGSEA. Trimming pared 4 bases from V and 2 bases from J, leaving 12 bases between. This chain's CDR3 is CSVVRQAPYEQYF. The DNA of the CDR3 is TGCAGCGTTGTGCGTCAGGCGCCCTACGAGCAGTACTTC.